Listed below are T cell receptor beta chains from one sample, sequenced in a study of STAT3 mutations in large granular lymphocyte leukemia. The assay was immunoSEQ multiplex PCR, and TCRdb's table has in-frame clones only and misses some. The profile shows around 13,000 clones, about 88% of them singletons. The sequencing sample was made of peripheral blood mononuclear cells. Receptors originate from a middle-aged man with T-cell large granular lymphocyte leukemia. Some clones in this sample may be carry-over from other donors' samples. Both conserved end residues are part of each CDR3. Fields, in order: clone size, V gene, J gene, D gene, CDR3 DNA, CDR3 protein. The D gene is left open where the match is weak. Clone size appears in some rows only: once, few, many, or a class for an expanded clone.

NA	TRBV19	TRBJ1-2	TRBD1	TGTGCCAGTACCGCAGACAGGGGGCTTCAAGGCTACACCTTC	CASTADRGLQGYTF
NA	TRBV7-9	TRBJ1-6	NA	TGTGCCAGCAGATTCGCCAAGACAGTAGGAAATTCACCCCTCCACTTT	CASRFAKTVGNSPLHF
NA	TRBV6-5	TRBJ2-7	NA	TGTGCCAGCAGCGTTTCGACAAGCCTAACCTACGAGCAGTACTTC	CASSVSTSLTYEQYF
NA	TRBV6-4	TRBJ2-3	NA	TGTGCCAGCAGTAGGGAATACACAGATACGCAGTATTTT	CASSREYTDTQYF
NA	TRBV25-1	TRBJ1-2	TRBD1	TGTGCCAGCAGTCCCGTGGACAGGACTGCTTTGCAGGGCTACACCTTC	CASSPVDRTALQGYTF
NA	TRBV19	TRBJ1-5	NA	TGTGCCAGTAGTTCTGGGGATTTTCAGCCCCAGCATTTT	CASSSGDFQPQHF
few	TRBV27	TRBJ1-6	NA	TGTGCCAGCAGTTTCGCCTCCCCCGGGGGTGGATCACCCCTCCACTTT	CASSFASPGGGSPLHF
NA	TRBV7-9	TRBJ2-5	NA	TGTGCCAGCAGTTTGTGGACAGCGGATGGCCAAGAGACCCAGTACTTC	CASSLWTADGQETQYF
NA	TRBV5-4	TRBJ2-2	NA	TGTGCCAGCAGCATTGGGACGGCGAACACCGGGGAGCTGTTTTTT	CASSIGTANTGELFF
NA	TRBV6-1	TRBJ1-6	TRBD1	TGTGCCAGCAGTCAGACCAACTCAGGGGGCTTTGACTTT	CASSQTNSGGFDF
once	TRBV5-1	TRBJ1-6	TRBD1	TGCGCCAGCAGCTTGAAAGGGGACAGGGTTAATTCACCCCTCCACTTT	CASSLKGDRVNSPLHF
once	TRBV29-1	TRBJ1-1	NA	TGCAGCGCCCGCGGGGGGGACACTGAAGCTTTCTTT	CSARGGDTEAFF
NA	TRBV6-5	TRBJ2-7	NA	TGTGCCAGCAGTTACTCGGACACCTACGAGCAGTACTTC	CASSYSDTYEQYF
NA	TRBV6-1	TRBJ1-6	TRBD1	TGTGCCAGCAGTGACGGACTAGGACAGGGGGCTTCGTATAATTCACCCCTCCACTTT	CASSDGLGQGASYNSPLHF
NA	TRBV10-2	TRBJ1-6	TRBD1	TGCGCCAGCAGTGAAGCCTTGACAGGGAATTCACCCCTCCACTTT	CASSEALTGNSPLHF
NA	TRBV5-5	TRBJ2-3	TRBD2	TGTGCCAGCAGCTCTCGGACTAGCGGGTTGGCTAGCACAGATACGCAGTATTTT	CASSSRTSGLASTDTQYF
NA	TRBV5-1	TRBJ2-5	NA	TGCGCCAGCAGCTTGGACGGAGAGACCCAGTACTTC	CASSLDGETQYF
NA	TRBV5-6	TRBJ2-5	NA	TGTGCCAGCAGCGCGCGGAGGGGAGAGACCCAGTACTTC	CASSARRGETQYF
once	TRBV30	TRBJ1-2	NA	TGTGCCTGGAGTGTACAGTCGGCGGCCTATGGCTACACCTTC	CAWSVQSAAYGYTF
NA	TRBV5-1	TRBJ2-1	TRBD2	TGCGCCAGCAGCCCCTCAGCGGGGGGGACTTCCTACAATGAGCAGTTCTTC	CASSPSAGGTSYNEQFF
few	TRBV28	TRBJ2-3	NA	TGTGCCAGCAGTTTTCCATCTAGCACAGATACGCAGTATTTT	CASSFPSSTDTQYF
NA	TRBV28	TRBJ2-5	NA	TGTGCCAGCAGTTTAGCCGAGACCCAGTACTTC	CASSLAETQYF
NA	TRBV18	TRBJ1-2	NA	TGTGCCAGCTCCCAAGGGACGTCGGGCTACACCTTC	CASSQGTSGYTF
once	TRBV5-6	TRBJ1-1	NA	TGTGCCAGCAGCTTGGTGAAGACTGAAGCTTTCTTT	CASSLVKTEAFF
NA	TRBV2	TRBJ1-1	NA	TGTGCCAGCAGTCCAGGACGGGGCACTGAAGCTTTCTTT	CASSPGRGTEAFF
NA	TRBV27	TRBJ1-1	TRBD1	TGTGCCAGCAGTTTAGCAGGGGGACCCACTGAAGCTTTCTTT	CASSLAGGPTEAFF
NA	TRBV6-5	TRBJ1-2	NA	TGTGCCAGCAGCGGGAGAAGGACGTATGGCTACACCTTC	CASSGRRTYGYTF
NA	TRBV9	TRBJ1-1	TRBD1	TGTGCCAGCAGCGTAGGTTGGGGACAGACTGAAGCTTTCTTT	CASSVGWGQTEAFF
NA	TRBV28	TRBJ2-7	NA	TGTGCCAGCAGTTTATATGGGTCCTACGAGCAGTACTTC	CASSLYGSYEQYF
NA	TRBV10-3	TRBJ2-3	TRBD1	TGTGCCATCAGTGAGGGGACAGTGAGCTTTAGCACAGATACGCAGTATTTT	CAISEGTVSFSTDTQYF
NA	TRBV11-2	TRBJ2-1	NA	TGTGCCAGCAGCTCAAGCGTAAAGCAGTTCTTC	CASSSSVKQFF
NA	TRBV27	TRBJ2-3	NA	TGTGCCAGCAGTTTAACGGCAGGGCGAGATACGCAGTATTTT	CASSLTAGRDTQYF
NA	TRBV6-5	TRBJ1-5	NA	TGTGCCAGCAGTTACACAAACAATCAGCCCCAGCATTTT	CASSYTNNQPQHF
NA	TRBV27	TRBJ1-6	NA	TGTGCCAGCAGTTTGGGGTACAATTCACCCCTCCACTTT	CASSLGYNSPLHF
few	TRBV5-1	TRBJ2-7	NA	TGCGCCAGCAGCTTTGGCACTAACTACGAGCAGTACTTC	CASSFGTNYEQYF
NA	TRBV27	TRBJ2-3	TRBD2	TGTGCCAGCAGTCGGGAGGGGGGGACAGATACGCAGTATTTT	CASSREGGTDTQYF
NA	TRBV6-6	TRBJ1-5	NA	TGTGCCAGCAGTTACGGTTCAGGCGGCCAGCCCCAGCATTTT	CASSYGSGGQPQHF
NA	TRBV28	TRBJ1-5	TRBD1	TGTGCCAGCAGTCAACTCTTCGGACAGGGAGGTCAGCCCCAGCATTTT	CASSQLFGQGGQPQHF
medium-sized	TRBV6-4	TRBJ2-2	TRBD2	TGTGCCAGCAGTGACGGGAGGGACACCGGGGAGCTGTTTTTT	CASSDGRDTGELFF
NA	TRBV4-1	TRBJ1-5	NA	TGCGCCAGCAGCCACGAGACCCAGCCCCAGCATTTT	CASSHETQPQHF
NA	TRBV29-1	TRBJ1-5	TRBD1	TGCAGCGTTGAAGGAGGGGGCGGGCAGCCCCAGCATTTT	CSVEGGGGQPQHF
once	TRBV19	TRBJ2-7	NA	TGTGCCAGTAGTCCGACCCCTTATCGGATGGACAGCTACGAGCAGTACTTC	CASSPTPYRMDSYEQYF
NA	TRBV6-4	TRBJ2-2	TRBD2	TGTGCCAGCACGGCGGGGGGCGCCACCGGGGAGCTGTTTTTT	CASTAGGATGELFF